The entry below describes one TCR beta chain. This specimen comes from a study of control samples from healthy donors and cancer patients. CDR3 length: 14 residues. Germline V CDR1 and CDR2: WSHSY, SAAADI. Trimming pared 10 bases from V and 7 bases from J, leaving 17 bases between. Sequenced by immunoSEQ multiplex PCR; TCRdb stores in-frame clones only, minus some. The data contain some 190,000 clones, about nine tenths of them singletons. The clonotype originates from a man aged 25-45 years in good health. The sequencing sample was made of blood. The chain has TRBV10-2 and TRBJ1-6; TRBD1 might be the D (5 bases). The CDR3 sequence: CATSYDSINSPLHF. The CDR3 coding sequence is TGCGCCACCTCTTATGACAGCATCAATTCACCCCTCCACTTT.